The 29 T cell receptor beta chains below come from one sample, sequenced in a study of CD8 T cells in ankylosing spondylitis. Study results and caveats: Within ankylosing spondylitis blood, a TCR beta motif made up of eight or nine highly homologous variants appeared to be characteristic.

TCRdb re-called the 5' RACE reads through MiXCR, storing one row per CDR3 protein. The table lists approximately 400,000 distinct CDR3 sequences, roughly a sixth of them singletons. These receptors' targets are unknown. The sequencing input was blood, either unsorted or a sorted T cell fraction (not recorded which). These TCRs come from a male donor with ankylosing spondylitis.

The CDR3 bases are TGTGCCAGCTCACAGTCACCCCCCGCGAACACCGGGGAGCTGTTTTTT. It specifies CASSQSPPANTGELFF. The chain couples TRBV18 to TRBJ2-2, with D hard to call. The CDR3 sequence is 16 residues long. The germline V and J ends were trimmed by 4 bases and 0 bases, with 12 bases remaining between them. Germline V CDR1 and CDR2: KGHSH, LQKENI.

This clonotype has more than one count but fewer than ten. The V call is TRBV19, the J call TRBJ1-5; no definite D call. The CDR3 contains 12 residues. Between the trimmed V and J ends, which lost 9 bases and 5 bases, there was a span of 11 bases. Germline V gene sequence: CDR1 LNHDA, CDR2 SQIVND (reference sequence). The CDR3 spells CASSAWDQPQHF. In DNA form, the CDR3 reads TGTGCCAGCAGCGCTTGGGATCAGCCCCAGCATTTT.

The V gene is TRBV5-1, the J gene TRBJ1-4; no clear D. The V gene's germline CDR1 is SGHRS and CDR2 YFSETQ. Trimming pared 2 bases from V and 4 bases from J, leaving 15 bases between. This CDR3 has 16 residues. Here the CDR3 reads CASSFGVGGGNEKLFF. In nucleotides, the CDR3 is TGCGCCAGCAGCTTTGGGGTTGGAGGAGGTAATGAAAAACTGTTTTTT.

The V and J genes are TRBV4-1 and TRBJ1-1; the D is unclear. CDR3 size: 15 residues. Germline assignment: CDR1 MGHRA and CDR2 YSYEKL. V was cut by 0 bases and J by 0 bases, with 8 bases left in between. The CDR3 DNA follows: TGCGCCAGCAGCCAAGAGAGGCGAGTGAACACTGAAGCTTTCTTT. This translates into CASSQERRVNTEAFF.

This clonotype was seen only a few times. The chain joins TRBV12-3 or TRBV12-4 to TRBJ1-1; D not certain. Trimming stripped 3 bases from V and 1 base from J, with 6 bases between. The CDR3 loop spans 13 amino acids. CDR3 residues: CASSFSWNTEAFF. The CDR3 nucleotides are TGTGCCAGCAGTTTTTCCTGGAACACTGAAGCTTTCTTT.

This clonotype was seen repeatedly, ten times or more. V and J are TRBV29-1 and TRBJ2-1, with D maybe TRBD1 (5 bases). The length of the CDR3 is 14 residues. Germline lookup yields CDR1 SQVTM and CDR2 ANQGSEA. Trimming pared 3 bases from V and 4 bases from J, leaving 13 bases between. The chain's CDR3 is CSVEGQAVYNEQFF. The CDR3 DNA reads TGCAGCGTTGAGGGGCAGGCAGTTTACAATGAGCAGTTCTTC.

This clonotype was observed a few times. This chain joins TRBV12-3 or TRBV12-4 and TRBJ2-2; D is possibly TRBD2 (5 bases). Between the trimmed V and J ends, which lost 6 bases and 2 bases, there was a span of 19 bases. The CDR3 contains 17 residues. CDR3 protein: CASSPHLALVNTGELFF. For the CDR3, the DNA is TGTGCCAGCAGCCCCCATCTAGCCCTAGTAAACACCGGGGAGCTGTTTTTT.

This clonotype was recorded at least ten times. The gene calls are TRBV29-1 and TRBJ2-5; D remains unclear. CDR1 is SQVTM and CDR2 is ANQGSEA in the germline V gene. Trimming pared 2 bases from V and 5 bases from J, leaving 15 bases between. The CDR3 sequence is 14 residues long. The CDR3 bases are TGCAGCGTTGAAACGGTAGAAAGGGCGGAGACCCAGTACTTC. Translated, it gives CSVETVERAETQYF.

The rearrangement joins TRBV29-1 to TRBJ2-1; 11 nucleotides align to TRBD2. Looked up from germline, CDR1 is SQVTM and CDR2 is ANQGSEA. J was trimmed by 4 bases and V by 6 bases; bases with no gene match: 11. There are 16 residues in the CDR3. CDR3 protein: CSVLYRLAGRYNEQFF. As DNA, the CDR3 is TGCAGCGTCCTATATAGACTAGCGGGAAGGTACAATGAGCAGTTCTTC.

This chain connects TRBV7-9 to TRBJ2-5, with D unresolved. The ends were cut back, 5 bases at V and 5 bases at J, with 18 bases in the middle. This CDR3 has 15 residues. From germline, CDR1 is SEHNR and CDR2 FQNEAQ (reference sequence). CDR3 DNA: TGTGCCAGCAGCATTGGGGTGGTTAATCCGGAGACCCAGTACTTC. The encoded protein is CASSIGVVNPETQYF. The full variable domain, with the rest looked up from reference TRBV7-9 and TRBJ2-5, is DTGVSQNPRHKITKRGQNVTFRCDPISEHNRLYWYRQTLGQGPEFLTYFQNEAQLEKSRLLSDRFSAERPKGSFSTLEIQRTEQGDSAMYLCASSIGVVNPETQYFGPGTRLLVL.

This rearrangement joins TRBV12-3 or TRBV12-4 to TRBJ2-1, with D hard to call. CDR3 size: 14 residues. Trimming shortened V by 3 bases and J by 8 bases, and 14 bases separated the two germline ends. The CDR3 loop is CASSFSGSSYEQFF. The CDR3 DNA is TGTGCCAGCAGTTTTTCTGGGTCTAGTTATGAGCAGTTCTTC.

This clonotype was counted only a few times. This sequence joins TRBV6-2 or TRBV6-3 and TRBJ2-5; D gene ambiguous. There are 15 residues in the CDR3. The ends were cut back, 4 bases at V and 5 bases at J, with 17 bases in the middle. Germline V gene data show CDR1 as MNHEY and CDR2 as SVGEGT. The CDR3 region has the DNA TGTGCCAGCAGTTCCCACTCGGCGAGCGAGGAGACCCAGTACTTC. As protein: CASSSHSASEETQYF.

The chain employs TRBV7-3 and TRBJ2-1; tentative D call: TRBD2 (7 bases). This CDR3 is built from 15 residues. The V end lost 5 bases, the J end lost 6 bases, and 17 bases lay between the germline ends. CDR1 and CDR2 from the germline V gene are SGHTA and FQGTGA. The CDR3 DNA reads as TGTGCCAGCAGCAGGGGGGGGTCGGGCCCCAATGAGCAGTTCTTC. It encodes CASSRGGSGPNEQFF. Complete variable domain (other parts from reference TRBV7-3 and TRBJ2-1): GAGVSQTPSNKVTEKGKYVELRCDPISGHTALYWYRQSLGQGPEFLIYFQGTGAADDSGLPNDRFFAVRPEGSVSTLKIQRTERGDSAVYLCASSRGGSGPNEQFFGPGTRLTVL.

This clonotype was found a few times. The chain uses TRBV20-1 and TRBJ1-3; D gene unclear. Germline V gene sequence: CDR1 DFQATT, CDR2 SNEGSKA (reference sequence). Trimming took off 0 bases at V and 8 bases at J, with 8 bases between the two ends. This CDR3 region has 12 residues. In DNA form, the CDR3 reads TGCAGTGCTAGAGATGTGACGGACACCATATATTTT. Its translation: CSARDVTDTIYF.

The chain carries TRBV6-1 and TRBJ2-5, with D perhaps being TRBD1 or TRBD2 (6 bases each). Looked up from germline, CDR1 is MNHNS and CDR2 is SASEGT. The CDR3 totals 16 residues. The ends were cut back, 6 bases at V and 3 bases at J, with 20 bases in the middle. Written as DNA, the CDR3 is TGTGCCAGCAGCGGACTCGGAGGAGGGGGAAAAGAGACCCAGTACTTC. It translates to CASSGLGGGGKETQYF.

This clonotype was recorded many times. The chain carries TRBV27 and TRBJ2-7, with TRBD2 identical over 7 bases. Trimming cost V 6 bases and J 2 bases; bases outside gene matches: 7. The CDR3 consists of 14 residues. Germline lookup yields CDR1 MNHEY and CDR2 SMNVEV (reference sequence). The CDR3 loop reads CASRGRAGTYEQYF. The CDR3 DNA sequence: TGTGCCAGCAGAGGGAGGGCGGGAACCTACGAGCAGTACTTC.

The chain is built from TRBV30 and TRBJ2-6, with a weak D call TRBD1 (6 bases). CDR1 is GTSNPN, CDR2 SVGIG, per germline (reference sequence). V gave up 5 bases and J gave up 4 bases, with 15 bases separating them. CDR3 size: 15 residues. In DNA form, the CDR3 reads TGTGCCTGGGAGGTGGGGGCTTTGGGGGCCAACGTCCTGACTTTC. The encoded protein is CAWEVGALGANVLTF.

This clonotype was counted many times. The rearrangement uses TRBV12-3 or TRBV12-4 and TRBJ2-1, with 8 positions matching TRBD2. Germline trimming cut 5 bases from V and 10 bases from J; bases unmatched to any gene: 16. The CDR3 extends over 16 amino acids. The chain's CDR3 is CASSPHVPGLVGEQFF. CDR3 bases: TGTGCCAGCAGTCCCCACGTCCCGGGACTAGTTGGGGAGCAGTTCTTC.

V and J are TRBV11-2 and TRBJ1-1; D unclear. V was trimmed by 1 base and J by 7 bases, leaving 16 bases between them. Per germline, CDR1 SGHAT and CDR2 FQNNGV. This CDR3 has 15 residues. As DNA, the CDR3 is TGTGCCAGCAGCTTAGTTCGACGTCAGCAAGTTGAAGCTTTCTTT. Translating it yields CASSLVRRQQVEAFF.

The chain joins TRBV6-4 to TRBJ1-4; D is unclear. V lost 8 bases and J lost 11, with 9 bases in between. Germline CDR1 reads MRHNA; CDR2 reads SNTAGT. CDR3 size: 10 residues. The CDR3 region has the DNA TGTGCCAGCCGTCCGGCTAAACTGTTTTTT. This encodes CASRPAKLFF.

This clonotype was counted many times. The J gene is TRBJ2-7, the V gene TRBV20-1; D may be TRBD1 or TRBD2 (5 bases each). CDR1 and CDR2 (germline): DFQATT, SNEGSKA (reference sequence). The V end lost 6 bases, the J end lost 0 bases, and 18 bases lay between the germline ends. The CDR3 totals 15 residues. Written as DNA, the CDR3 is TGCAGTGCAGAGGTAGCAGGGAGACACTCCTACGAGCAGTACTTC. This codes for CSAEVAGRHSYEQYF.

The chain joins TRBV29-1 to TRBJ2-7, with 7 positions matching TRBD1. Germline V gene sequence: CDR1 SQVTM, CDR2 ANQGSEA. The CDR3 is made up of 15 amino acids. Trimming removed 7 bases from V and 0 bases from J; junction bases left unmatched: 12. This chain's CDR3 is CSAEKRGPSSYEQYF. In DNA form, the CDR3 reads TGCAGCGCCGAAAAAAGGGGGCCGAGCTCCTACGAGCAGTACTTC.

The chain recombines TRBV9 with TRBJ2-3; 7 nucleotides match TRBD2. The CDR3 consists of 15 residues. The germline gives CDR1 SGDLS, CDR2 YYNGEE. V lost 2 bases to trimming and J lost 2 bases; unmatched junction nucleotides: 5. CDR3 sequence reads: CASSVMGLLTDTQYF. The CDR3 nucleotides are TGTGCCAGCAGCGTGATGGGACTACTCACAGATACGCAGTATTTT.

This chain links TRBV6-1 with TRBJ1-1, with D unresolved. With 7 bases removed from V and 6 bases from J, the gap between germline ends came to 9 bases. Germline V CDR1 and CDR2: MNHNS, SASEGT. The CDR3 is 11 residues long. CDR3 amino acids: CASTRPAEAFF. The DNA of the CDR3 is TGTGCCAGCACCAGGCCCGCTGAAGCTTTCTTT.

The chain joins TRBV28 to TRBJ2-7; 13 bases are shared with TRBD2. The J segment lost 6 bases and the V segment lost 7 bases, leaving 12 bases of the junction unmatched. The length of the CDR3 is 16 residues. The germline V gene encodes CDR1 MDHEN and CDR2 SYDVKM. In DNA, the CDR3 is TGTGCCAGCACAATAACCCCCGGGACTAGCGGGACCGAGCAGTACTTC. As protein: CASTITPGTSGTEQYF.

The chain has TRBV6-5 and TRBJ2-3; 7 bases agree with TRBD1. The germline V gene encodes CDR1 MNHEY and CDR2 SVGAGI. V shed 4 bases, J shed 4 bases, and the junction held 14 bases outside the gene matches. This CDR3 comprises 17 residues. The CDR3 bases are TGTGCCAGCAGTTCAAACAAGCCAGGGGGTTCATCAGATACGCAGTATTTT. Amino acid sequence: CASSSNKPGGSSDTQYF.

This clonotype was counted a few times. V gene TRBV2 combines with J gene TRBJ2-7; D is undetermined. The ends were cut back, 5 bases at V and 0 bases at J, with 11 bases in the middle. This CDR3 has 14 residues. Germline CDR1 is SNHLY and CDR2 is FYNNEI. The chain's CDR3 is CASSYSLSSYEQYF. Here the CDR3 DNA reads TGTGCCAGCAGTTACAGCCTGAGCTCCTACGAGCAGTACTTC.

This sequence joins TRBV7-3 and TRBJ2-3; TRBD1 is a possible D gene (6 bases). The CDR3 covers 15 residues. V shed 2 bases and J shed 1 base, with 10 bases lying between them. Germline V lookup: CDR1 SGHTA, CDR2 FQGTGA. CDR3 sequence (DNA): TGTGCCAGCAGCTTAGGGACAAAGGGCACAGATACGCAGTATTTT. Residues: CASSLGTKGTDTQYF. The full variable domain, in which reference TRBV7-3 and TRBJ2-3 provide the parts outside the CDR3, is GAGVSQTPSNKVTEKGKYVELRCDPISGHTALYWYRQSLGQGPEFLIYFQGTGAADDSGLPNDRFFAVRPEGSVSTLKIQRTERGDSAVYLCASSLGTKGTDTQYFGPGTRLTVL.

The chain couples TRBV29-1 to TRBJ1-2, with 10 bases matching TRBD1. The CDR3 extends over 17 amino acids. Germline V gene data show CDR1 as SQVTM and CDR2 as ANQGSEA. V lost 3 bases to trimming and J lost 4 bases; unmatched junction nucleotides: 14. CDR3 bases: TGCAGCGTTGATGGTGGGACAGGGGAGATCTTGGGCTATGGCTACACCTTC. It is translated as CSVDGGTGEILGYGYTF. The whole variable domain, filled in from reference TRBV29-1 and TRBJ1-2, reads SAVISQKPSRDICQRGTSLTIQCQVDSQVTMMFWYRQQPGQSLTLIATANQGSEATYESGFVIDKFPISRPNLTFSTLTVSNMSPEDSSIYLCSVDGGTGEILGYGYTFGSGTRLTVV.